The 16 T cell receptor beta chains below were found in one sample sequenced in a study of blood T cells in healthy people across ages. Primers used in a second PCR of roughly 7 to 12 cycles were a sample-barcoded 5' primer and a J-beta primer mix. A single record per CDR3 protein comes from TCRdb applying MiXCR to the 5' RACE reads. The table shows around 900,000 distinct CDR3 sequences, with under 30% occurring only once. The sequenced sample was blood. The source of these receptors is a woman aged 80 or over in good health.

This clonotype has a count of ten or more. This chain uses TRBV6-1 with TRBJ2-7, with 8 bases matching TRBD1. There are 14 residues in the CDR3. Germline-derived CDR1 and CDR2 are MNHNS and SASEGT. Trimming removed 6 bases from V and 6 bases from J; junction bases left unmatched: 10. The DNA of the CDR3 is TGTGCCAGCAGATTTAGGACAGGGTTTACCGAGCAGTACTTC. This encodes CASRFRTGFTEQYF.

This clonotype was seen repeatedly, ten times or more. The chain couples TRBV11-2 to TRBJ2-1, with D unresolved. V lost 3 bases, J lost 10 bases, and 4 bases lay in between. The CDR3 extends over 10 amino acids. The V gene's germline CDR1 is SGHAT and CDR2 FQNNGV. This chain's CDR3 is CASSFEEQFF. As DNA, the CDR3 is TGTGCCAGCAGCTTTGAGGAGCAGTTCTTC.

The chain carries TRBV20-1 and TRBJ1-3, with 9 bases aligning to TRBD1. Trimming took 6 bases from V and 4 from J; bases not matched to a gene: 4. Germline CDR1 reads DFQATT; CDR2 reads SNEGSKA (reference sequence). This CDR3 comprises 13 residues. The CDR3 reads CSAKDRGGNTIYF. CDR3 nucleotides: TGCAGTGCAAAGGACAGGGGAGGAAACACCATATATTTT.

The chain couples TRBV24-1 to TRBJ2-5; no definite D call. The germline gives CDR1 KGHDR, CDR2 SFDVKD. The ends were cut back, 5 bases at V and 7 bases at J, with 13 bases in the middle. The CDR3 has 13 residues. CDR3 region: CATSGARCGTQYF. The CDR3 DNA sequence: TGTGCCACCAGTGGAGCCAGGTGCGGGACCCAGTACTTC.

This clonotype came up many times. This sequence joins TRBV7-2 and TRBJ2-1, with D perhaps matching TRBD1 (5 bases). Per germline, CDR1 SGHTA and CDR2 FQGNSA. The CDR3 covers 15 residues. The V end was cut by 4 bases, the J end by 1 base, with 11 bases between. CDR3 sequence (DNA): TGTGCCAGCAGCTCATCAGGGTGGTCCTACAATGAGCAGTTCTTC. Its protein is CASSSSGWSYNEQFF.

This clonotype appeared a few times. This chain uses TRBV2 with TRBJ2-3, with TRBD1 matching over 7 bases. Germline values: CDR1 SNHLY, CDR2 FYNNEI. V dropped 3 bases and J dropped 0; count of bases not matched to a gene: 3. CDR3 length: 15 residues. Here the CDR3 reads CASSDLGQSTDTQYF. The CDR3 coding sequence is TGTGCCAGCAGTGATCTGGGACAGAGCACAGATACGCAGTATTTT.

V and J are TRBV7-2 and TRBJ2-2; the D gene could be TRBD1 or TRBD2 (5 bases each). The V end lost 6 bases, the J end lost 5 bases, and 13 bases lay between the germline ends. CDR3 length equals 14 residues. The germline gives CDR1 SGHTA, CDR2 FQGNSA. CDR3 in DNA: TGTGCCAGCAGGACCGGGACCAAAACCGGGGAGCTGTTTTTT. Its translation is CASRTGTKTGELFF.

This clonotype was counted ten times or more. The V gene is TRBV6-5, the J gene TRBJ2-7; D remains ambiguous. CDR1 and CDR2 from the germline V gene are MNHEY and SVGAGI. The CDR3 covers 11 residues. The V end was cut by 7 bases, the J end by 3 bases, with 7 bases between. CDR3 region: CASTSNYEQYF. CDR3 in DNA: TGTGCCAGCACCAGTAACTACGAGCAGTACTTC.

The chain has TRBV9 and TRBJ2-1; 10 positions match TRBD2. The CDR3 covers 14 residues. With V trimmed by 5 bases and J by 8 bases, 7 bases remained unmatched. Germline V gene sequence: CDR1 SGDLS, CDR2 YYNGEE. CDR3 nucleotides: TGTGCCAGCAGTGTCAGCGGGGGGGGGGATGAGCAGTTCTTC. Translated, it gives CASSVSGGGDEQFF.

This clonotype was detected many times. The chain couples TRBV20-1 to TRBJ2-5; the D gene is possibly TRBD2 (5 bases). Trimming removed 0 bases from V and 4 bases from J, with 9 bases in between. The CDR3 is 13 amino acids. Germline V CDR1 and CDR2: DFQATT, SNEGSKA (reference sequence). The CDR3, as DNA: TGCAGTGCTAGAGATGATCGGGGAGAGACCCAGTACTTC. Protein: CSARDDRGETQYF.

V usage is TRBV30 and J usage is TRBJ2-1; D might be TRBD1 (5 bases). The ends were cut back, 4 bases at V and 0 bases at J, with 13 bases in the middle. CDR1 GTSNPN and CDR2 SVGIG come from the germline V gene (reference sequence). This CDR3 has 15 amino acids. CDR3 sequence reads: CAWTRQRSSYNEQFF. CDR3 nucleotides: TGTGCCTGGACCCGACAGCGAAGCTCCTACAATGAGCAGTTCTTC.

The genes are TRBV20-1 and TRBJ1-2; no firm D call. The CDR3 is 12 amino acids. Trimming shortened V by 3 bases and J by 2 bases, and 7 bases separated the two germline ends. Germline CDR1 reads DFQATT; CDR2 reads SNEGSKA (reference sequence). The CDR3 DNA reads as TGCAGTGCTAGCGAGAGAAACTATGGCTACACCTTC. It is translated as CSASERNYGYTF.

This clonotype was seen repeatedly, ten times or more. This rearrangement joins TRBV7-6 to TRBJ2-7; perhaps TRBD1 as D (6 bases). The CDR3 is made up of 15 amino acids. Germline CDR1 SGHVS, CDR2 FNYEAQ. The V end lost 5 bases, the J end lost 5 bases, and 19 bases lay between the germline ends. The DNA for the CDR3 is TGTGCCAGCAGCCCCAGGTGGACAGAGAATAACGAGCAGTACTTC. Translated: CASSPRWTENNEQYF.

This clonotype was seen at least ten times. The CDR3 loop reads CASSLRDWRYNEQFF. CDR3 DNA: TGTGCCAGCAGTTTACGAGACTGGCGTTACAATGAGCAGTTCTTC. V usage is TRBV27 and J usage is TRBJ2-1; D gene uncertain. The CDR3 runs to 15 residues. Deletions cut 2 bases from V and 4 bases from J, with 12 bases between. The V gene's germline CDR1 is MNHEY and CDR2 SMNVEV (reference sequence).

This clonotype was found many times. The V call is TRBV5-1, the J call TRBJ2-1, with 10 bases lining up with TRBD1. Germline CDR1 is SGHRS and CDR2 is YFSETQ. V lost 4 bases, J lost 7 bases, and 5 bases stayed unmatched. The CDR3 loop spans 14 amino acids. CDR3 in amino acids: CASSTGTGENEQFF. CDR3 nucleotides: TGCGCCAGCAGCACCGGGACAGGGGAAAATGAGCAGTTCTTC.

This clonotype was recorded at least ten times. The rearrangement joins TRBV4-3 to TRBJ2-5; 10 bases agree with TRBD2. The junction had 7 bases not matched to a gene; V was cut back by 1 base and J by 5 bases. The length of the CDR3 is 16 residues. The germline gives CDR1 LGHNA, CDR2 YSLEER. Here the CDR3 DNA reads TGCGCCAGCAGCCAAGGGGAGCGGGGGGGCCTGGAGACCCAGTACTTC. This codes for CASSQGERGGLETQYF.